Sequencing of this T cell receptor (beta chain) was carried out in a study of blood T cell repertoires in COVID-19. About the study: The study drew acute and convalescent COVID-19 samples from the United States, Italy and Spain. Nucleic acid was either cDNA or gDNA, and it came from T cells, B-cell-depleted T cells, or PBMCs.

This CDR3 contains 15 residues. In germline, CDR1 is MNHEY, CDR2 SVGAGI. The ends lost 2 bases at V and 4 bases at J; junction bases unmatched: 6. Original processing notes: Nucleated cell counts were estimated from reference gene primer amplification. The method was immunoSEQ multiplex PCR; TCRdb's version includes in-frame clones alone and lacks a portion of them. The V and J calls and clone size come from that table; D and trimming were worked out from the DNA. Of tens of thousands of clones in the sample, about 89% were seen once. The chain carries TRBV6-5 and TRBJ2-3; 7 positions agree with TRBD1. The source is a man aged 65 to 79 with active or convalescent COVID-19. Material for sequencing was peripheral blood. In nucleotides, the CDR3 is TGTGCCAGCAGTTACACCTTCGACAGGGCAGATACGCAGTATTTT. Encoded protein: CASSYTFDRADTQYF.